This T cell receptor beta chain stems from a study of identical twins. Findings and caveats of the study: Models predicted less out-of-frame TCR alpha sharing in monozygotic twins than was found. Memory repertoires lacked the insertion deficit that abundant cord blood beta clonotypes showed.

TCRdb analysed the 5' RACE reads with MiXCR anew, one entry per CDR3 protein. The sample carries 500,000 to 650,000 distinct CDR3 sequences, about 7.6% recorded once. Every sampled donor was Caucasian and healthy. J lost 3 bases, V lost 4 bases, and 11 bases had no gene match. This CDR3 contains 18 residues. CDR1 is SGHRS and CDR2 is YFSETQ in the germline V gene. As concerns this clonotype: Its antigen remains unidentified.

This same sample was also taken into another study, of yellow fever vaccine responses in identical twins.

The chain recombines TRBV5-1 with TRBJ2-7; TRBD2 matches at 15 bases. Sequenced material: PBMCs. This clonotype originated in a woman aged 18-29 years in good health. CDR3 sequence (DNA): TGCGCCAGCAGCCTAAGGACTAGCGGGAGGGATGGGGTCTACGAGCAGTACTTC. Translated, it gives CASSLRTSGRDGVYEQYF.